This T cell receptor (beta chain) originates from a study of radiotherapy plus CTLA-4 blockade in lung cancer. Trimming cost V 7 bases and J 7 bases; bases outside gene matches: 15. Germline CDR1 is SGDLS and CDR2 is YYNGEE. The length of the CDR3 is 17 residues. Sequencing was performed with immunoSEQ multiplex PCR; in TCRdb, only in-frame clones are kept and a portion is missing. The data contain over 100,000 clones, approximately 90% of them seen just once; the ten biggest clones take up 6.9%. This receptor was obtained from a human donor with non-small cell lung cancer that progressed on radiotherapy plus ipilimumab. This sample comprised peripheral blood, obtained from a patient treated with radiotherapy plus ipilimumab. This rearrangement joins TRBV9 to TRBJ2-1; 12 bases match TRBD2. In nucleotides, the CDR3 is TGTGCCAGCGCCCGGACCCTAGCGGGAGGGCCGGGGAATGAGCAGTTCTTC. Protein: CASARTLAGGPGNEQFF.